Described below is a single T cell receptor (beta chain) sequence and its context. Authors' methods: Nucleated cell number was recorded as an estimate derived from reference gene primer amplification. Profiled with immunoSEQ multiplex PCR; TCRdb holds only in-frame clones, not every one. V and J calls and clone size are copied from that table; D and trimming were computed from the DNA. The data hold about 430,000 clones, with 85% to 90% observed a single time. The data derive from a study of blood T cell repertoires in COVID-19. Overall study: Sources were T cells, B-cell-depleted T cells, or PBMCs; the material itself was cDNA or gDNA.

The CDR3 contains 14 residues. The ends were cut back, 0 bases at V and 3 bases at J, with 10 bases in the middle. The germline gives CDR1 SGHRS, CDR2 YFSETQ. The chain couples TRBV5-1 to TRBJ2-7; maybe TRBD2 (5 bases). The clonotype comes from a man younger than 35 with COVID-19, enrolled during active disease. The material sequenced was peripheral blood. CDR3 loop: CASSLAGSRYEQYF. CDR3 bases: TGCGCCAGCAGCTTGGCGGGGAGCCGCTACGAGCAGTACTTC.